The TCR beta chain described here comes from a study of blood T cell repertoires in COVID-19. Study context: Acute and convalescent COVID-19 samples came from the United States, Italy and Spain.

As processed by the authors: Amplification of reference gene primers was used by the study to estimate nucleated cell counts. Sequencing was performed with immunoSEQ multiplex PCR; in TCRdb, only in-frame clones are kept and a portion is missing. That table gives V, J and clone size, and the DNA gave D and trimming. The sample gives fewer than 60,000 clones, 80% to 85% of which show up once; roughly a tenth is in the top ten. The Seattle patients, enrolled during active infection, were followed longitudinally. The specimen sequenced was peripheral blood. This sequence was found in a man aged 25 to 40 with COVID-19, enrolled during active disease.

CDR3 protein: CASSLRTSGYNEQFF. CDR3 DNA sequence: TGTGCCAGCAGTCTCCGGACTAGCGGTTACAATGAGCAGTTCTTC. The chain is built from TRBV27 and TRBJ2-1; 10 nucleotides match TRBD2. V shed 5 bases, J shed 4 bases, and the junction held 5 bases outside the gene matches. The CDR3 runs to 15 residues. Germline lookup yields CDR1 MNHEY and CDR2 SMNVEV (reference sequence).